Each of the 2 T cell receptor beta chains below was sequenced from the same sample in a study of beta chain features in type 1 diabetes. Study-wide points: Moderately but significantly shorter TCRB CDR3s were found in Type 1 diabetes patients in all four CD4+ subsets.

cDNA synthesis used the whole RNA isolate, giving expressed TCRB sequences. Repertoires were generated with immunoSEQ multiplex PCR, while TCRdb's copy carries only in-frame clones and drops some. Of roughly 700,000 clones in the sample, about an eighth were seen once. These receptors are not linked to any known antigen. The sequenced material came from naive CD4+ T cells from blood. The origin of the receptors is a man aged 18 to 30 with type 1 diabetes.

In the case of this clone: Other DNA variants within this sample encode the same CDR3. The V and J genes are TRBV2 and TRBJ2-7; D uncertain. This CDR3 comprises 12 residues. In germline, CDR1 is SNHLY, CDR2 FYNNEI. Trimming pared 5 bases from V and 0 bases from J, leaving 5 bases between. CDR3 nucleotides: TGTGCCAGCAGTAGCGACTCCTACGAGCAGTACTTC. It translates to CASSSDSYEQYF.

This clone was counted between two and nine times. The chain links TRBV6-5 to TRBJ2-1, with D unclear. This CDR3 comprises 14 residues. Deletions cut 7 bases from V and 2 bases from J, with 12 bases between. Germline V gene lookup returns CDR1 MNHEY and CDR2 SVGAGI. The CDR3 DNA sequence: TGTGCCAGCACGCCCGCAGGCGCCTACAATGAGCAGTTCTTC. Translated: CASTPAGAYNEQFF.